One and the same sample provided the 22 T cell receptor beta chains below, sequenced in a study of human T cells and chemical hapten exposure. Using its own MiXCR run on the RACE reads, TCRdb lists one record per CDR3 protein. The sample contains 100,000 to 150,000 distinct CDR3 sequences, about 8.2% of which appear only once. Time point denoted: healthy volunteer bleed at 2 weeks. Someone pulled total RNA out of unfractionated whole blood. Sequenced material: whole blood. The receptors were gathered from a male donor in good health. Some clones in this sample may be carry-over from other donors' samples.

The chain links TRBV3-1 to TRBJ2-6, with 8 bases fitting TRBD1. CDR3 length: 19 amino acids. Trimming removed 0 bases from V and 0 bases from J; junction bases left unmatched: 7. Germline CDR1 is LGHDT and CDR2 is YNNKEL (reference sequence). The CDR3 reads CASSQDRTGPHSGANVLTF. CDR3 nucleotide sequence: TGTGCCAGCAGCCAAGATAGGACAGGGCCTCACTCTGGGGCCAACGTCCTGACTTTC.

The sample holds many counts of this clonotype. V is TRBV7-8 and J is TRBJ1-1; D unclear. CDR3 size: 16 residues. Germline-derived CDR1 and CDR2 are SGHVS and FQNEAQ. Trimming pared 1 base from V and 0 bases from J, leaving 12 bases between. CDR3 coding DNA: TGTGCCAGCAGCTTAGGGGCAGGAGATGTGAACACTGAAGCTTTCTTT. This codes for CASSLGAGDVNTEAFF.

This clonotype was recorded many times. The chain carries TRBV6-2 or TRBV6-3 and TRBJ2-1; possibly TRBD1 or TRBD2 for D (5 bases each). The V gene lost 6 bases and the J gene lost 4 bases, with 19 bases spanning the gap. The CDR3 is made up of 16 amino acids. Per the germline V gene, CDR1 is MNHEY and CDR2 is SVGEGT. CDR3 loop: CASRIVGTSPYNEQFF. CDR3 DNA: TGTGCCAGCAGGATAGTCGGGACGTCACCTTACAATGAGCAGTTCTTC.

The sample holds many counts of this clonotype. The rearrangement links TRBV18 to TRBJ2-3, with 7 positions matching TRBD1. Germline lookup yields CDR1 KGHSH and CDR2 LQKENI. J lost 6 bases, V lost 0 bases, and 9 bases had no gene match. The CDR3 has 16 amino acids. The CDR3 loop reads CASSPPAGGILDTQYF. In DNA, the CDR3 is TGTGCCAGCTCACCACCGGCAGGGGGAATATTGGATACGCAGTATTTT.

V gene TRBV27 combines with J gene TRBJ2-5; D gene unclear. Germline loops: CDR1 MNHEY, CDR2 SMNVEV (reference sequence). The CDR3 loop spans 17 amino acids. Trimming left V 5 bases short and J 1 base short, with 20 bases between. The CDR3 nucleotides read TGTGCCAGCAGTCCACCACCCCTTGTAGGGTCCCAAGAGACCCAGTACTTC. Its protein is CASSPPPLVGSQETQYF.

This rearrangement joins TRBV29-1 to TRBJ1-2; 8 bases align to TRBD1. The length of the CDR3 is 14 residues. Trimming took 5 bases from V and 4 from J; bases not matched to a gene: 9. The germline gives CDR1 SQVTM, CDR2 ANQGSEA. The CDR3 is CSVRWTGQTYGYTF. For the CDR3, the DNA is TGCAGCGTTCGTTGGACAGGGCAGACCTATGGCTACACCTTC.

The chain's CDR3 is CASSFYHGGYEQYF. The CDR3 DNA reads TGTGCCAGCAGCTTTTATCACGGGGGCTACGAGCAGTACTTC. The chain joins TRBV7-9 to TRBJ2-7; possible D gene TRBD2, 6 bases. V was clipped by 3 bases and J by 3 bases, with 12 bases between them. This CDR3 has 14 residues. Germline CDR1 and CDR2: SEHNR and FQNEAQ (reference sequence).

This clonotype showed up many times. The rearrangement links TRBV18 to TRBJ1-1, with 9 nucleotides matching TRBD1. J gave up 4 bases and V 6 bases, and 12 bases lay outside the gene matches. CDR3 size: 16 residues. Germline V gene data show CDR1 as KGHSH and CDR2 as LQKENI. CDR3 sequence (DNA): TGTGCCAGCTCCCTTAGTGCGGGGACAGGGAGCACTGAAGCTTTCTTT. Its translation is CASSLSAGTGSTEAFF.

This clonotype occurred a few times. This chain links TRBV3-1 with TRBJ2-7; no clear D gene. V was clipped by 4 bases and J by 0 bases, with 13 bases between them. Germline CDR1 is LGHDT and CDR2 is YNNKEL (reference sequence). This CDR3 comprises 15 residues. CDR3 region: CASSLGRGFSYEQYF. DNA of the CDR3: TGTGCCAGCAGCCTCGGCCGAGGATTCTCCTACGAGCAGTACTTC.

The rearrangement links TRBV12-3 or TRBV12-4 to TRBJ1-1; weak D call: TRBD1 (5 bases). The V end was cut by 6 bases, the J end by 3 bases, with 14 bases between. The CDR3 is 14 amino acids. The CDR3 loop reads CASRGTGEYTEAFF. The DNA for the CDR3 is TGTGCCAGCAGAGGGACTGGGGAGTACACTGAAGCTTTCTTT.

This clonotype was observed a handful of times. The rearrangement links TRBV6-5 to TRBJ2-7, with D possibly being TRBD1 (6 bases). This CDR3 is 12 amino acids long. Germline-derived CDR1 and CDR2 are MNHEY and SVGAGI. Trimming took off 6 bases at V and 8 bases at J, with 14 bases between the two ends. The chain's CDR3 is CASRSTGTKQYF. The CDR3 nucleotides read TGTGCCAGCAGATCGACAGGTACTAAGCAGTACTTC.

The chain has TRBV12-3 or TRBV12-4 and TRBJ1-5, with 7 bases identical to TRBD1. The trim removed 5 bases at V and 1 base at J, leaving 2 bases unmatched. The CDR3 sequence is 14 residues long. CDR3 loop: CASSRGQSNQPQHF. The CDR3 region has the DNA TGTGCCAGCAGTAGGGGGCAGAGCAATCAGCCCCAGCATTTT.

This sequence joins TRBV6-4 and TRBJ2-7; TRBD2 agrees at 9 bases. The germline V gene encodes CDR1 MRHNA and CDR2 SNTAGT. This CDR3 spans 14 amino acids. Trimming removed 6 bases from V and 1 base from J; junction bases left unmatched: 4. CDR3 region: CASSPGLASYEQYF. CDR3 DNA sequence: TGTGCCAGCAGCCCCGGACTAGCGTCCTACGAGCAGTACTTC.

V usage is TRBV6-6 and J usage is TRBJ1-1; no firm D call. V was pared by 5 bases and J by 0 bases, with 16 bases between. Per germline, CDR1 MNHNY and CDR2 SVGAGI (reference sequence). This CDR3 spans 16 amino acids. CDR3 coding DNA: TGTGCCAGCAGTGCCGGTTCTGGAGTAATGAACACTGAAGCTTTCTTT. It yields the protein CASSAGSGVMNTEAFF.

The chain joins TRBV6-5 to TRBJ1-6; 9 positions match TRBD1. The CDR3 has 14 residues. V was pared by 5 bases and J by 11 bases, with 7 bases of the junction left unmatched. Germline values: CDR1 MNHEY, CDR2 SVGAGI. CDR3 nucleotides: TGTGCCAGCAGTCCGGGACAGGGAACCCCACCCCTCCACTTT. Translation gives CASSPGQGTPPLHF.

This clonotype was detected a few times. The chain is built from TRBV12-3 or TRBV12-4 and TRBJ2-3; a weak D match, TRBD2 (6 bases). Trimming cost V 3 bases and J 1 base, with 11 bases left between them. The CDR3 totals 15 residues. CDR3 region: CASSLISGRTDTQYF. The CDR3 bases are TGTGCCAGCAGTTTGATTAGCGGCCGCACAGATACGCAGTATTTT.

This clonotype was picked up many times. The chain employs TRBV12-3 or TRBV12-4 and TRBJ2-1; D unclear. The CDR3 consists of 16 residues. V lost 8 bases and J 0 bases, leaving 17 bases between the germline ends. The CDR3 DNA reads as TGTGCCAGCTTCAACCTTGGTCGGAGCTCCTACAATGAGCAGTTCTTC. Amino acid sequence: CASFNLGRSSYNEQFF.

This clonotype occurred a few times. CDR3 region: CSVDRAGSDEQYF. CDR3 bases: TGCAGCGTTGACCGCGCGGGTTCCGACGAGCAGTACTTC. The rearrangement uses TRBV29-1 and TRBJ2-7; possible D gene TRBD2, 5 bases. Germline loops: CDR1 SQVTM, CDR2 ANQGSEA. The V end lost 3 bases, the J end lost 5 bases, and 14 bases lay between the germline ends. The CDR3 length is 13 residues.

This clonotype was observed at least ten times. The CDR3 region is CAISDPAGGRDEQFF. CDR3 nucleotides: TGTGCCATCAGTGATCCCGCGGGGGGGCGCGATGAGCAGTTCTTC. The chain carries TRBV10-3 and TRBJ2-1, with 9 nucleotides matching TRBD2. The CDR3 runs 15 residues. V dropped 3 bases and J dropped 8; count of bases not matched to a gene: 8. Germline loops: CDR1 ENHRY, CDR2 SYGVKD.

This clonotype was counted ten times or more. V gene TRBV6-2 or TRBV6-3 combines with J gene TRBJ2-1, with TRBD2 as a possible D gene (5 bases). This CDR3 contains 13 residues. V gave up 2 bases and J gave up 5 bases, with 7 bases separating them. Germline lookup yields CDR1 MNHEY and CDR2 SVGEGT. CDR3 residues: CASSYDYNNEQFF. The CDR3 bases are TGTGCCAGCAGTTACGACTATAACAATGAGCAGTTCTTC.

This clonotype was detected a few times. The rearrangement joins TRBV19 to TRBJ1-5, with 8 bases matching TRBD1. Germline-derived CDR1 and CDR2 are LNHDA and SQIVND (reference sequence). V shed 4 bases, J shed 4 bases, and the junction held 15 bases outside the gene matches. The CDR3 has 18 residues. In DNA form, the CDR3 reads TGTGCCAGTAGTAACCTCTTCCGTCGGCAGGGGGCAAATCAGCCCCAGCATTTT. It is translated as CASSNLFRRQGANQPQHF.

This clonotype has at least ten counts. The chain employs TRBV3-1 and TRBJ2-7; 8 bases map to TRBD2. This CDR3 contains 17 residues. The V and J ends lost 0 bases and 3 bases, in that order; junction bases with no gene match: 10. CDR1 LGHDT and CDR2 YNNKEL come from the germline V gene (reference sequence). CDR3: CASSQDSAGTRSYEQYF. The DNA for the CDR3 is TGTGCCAGCAGCCAAGATAGTGCGGGGACTAGGAGCTACGAGCAGTACTTC.